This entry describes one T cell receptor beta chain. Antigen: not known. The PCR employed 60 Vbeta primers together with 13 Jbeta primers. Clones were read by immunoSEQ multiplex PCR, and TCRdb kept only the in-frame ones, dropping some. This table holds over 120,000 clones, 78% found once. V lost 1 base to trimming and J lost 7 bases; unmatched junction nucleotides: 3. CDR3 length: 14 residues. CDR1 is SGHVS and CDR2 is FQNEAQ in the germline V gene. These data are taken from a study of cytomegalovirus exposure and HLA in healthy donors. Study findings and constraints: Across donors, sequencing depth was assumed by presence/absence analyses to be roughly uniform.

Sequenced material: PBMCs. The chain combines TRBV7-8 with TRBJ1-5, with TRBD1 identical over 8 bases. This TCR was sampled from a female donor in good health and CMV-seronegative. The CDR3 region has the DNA TGTGCCAGCAGCTTAGGGACAGGGTCCCAGCCCCAGCATTTT. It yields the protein CASSLGTGSQPQHF.